This T cell receptor beta chain was sequenced during a study of shared clonotypes between healthy human individuals. This clone was counted between two and nine times. The same CDR3 is also encoded by other DNA sequences in this sample. The CDR3 loop spans 12 amino acids. CDR1 LGHNT and CDR2 FRNRAP come from the germline V gene. The ends were cut back, 11 bases at V and 3 bases at J, with 10 bases in the middle. Generated by immunoSEQ multiplex PCR, the TCRdb table keeps only in-frame clones and is missing some. The data show fewer than 1.4 million clones, around 82% seen once. The rearrangement uses TRBV12-5 and TRBJ2-2; no firm D call. This receptor was taken from a man between 18 and 29 years old in good health. Some clones in this sample may be carry-over from other donors' samples. The sequencing input was memory CD4+ T cells from PBMCs. Subset given: CD45RA-negative fraction. The chain's CDR3 is CASGRDTGELFF. The CDR3 DNA sequence: TGTGCTTCCGGCCGGGACACCGGGGAGCTGTTTTTT.